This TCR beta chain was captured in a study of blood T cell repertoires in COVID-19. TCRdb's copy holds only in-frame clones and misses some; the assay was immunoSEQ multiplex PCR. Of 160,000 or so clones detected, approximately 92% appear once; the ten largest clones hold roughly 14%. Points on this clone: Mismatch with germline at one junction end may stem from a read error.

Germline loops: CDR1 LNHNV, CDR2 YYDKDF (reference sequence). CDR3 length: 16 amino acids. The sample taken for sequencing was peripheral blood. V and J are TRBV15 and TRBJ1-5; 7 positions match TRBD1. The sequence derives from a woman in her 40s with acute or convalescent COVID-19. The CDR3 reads CATGRDRPYSNQPQHF. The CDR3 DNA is TGTGCCACCGGCAGGGACAGACCATATAGCAATCAGCCCCAGCATTTT.